Below, 29 T cell receptor beta chains from the same sample are listed, as sequenced in a study of cytomegalovirus exposure and HLA in healthy donors. Amplification used 60 Vbeta primers and 13 Jbeta primers. Profiling relied on immunoSEQ multiplex PCR, and the TCRdb table lists in-frame clones only, not all of them. The table includes some 130,000 clones, approximately 85% detected once. Sequenced input: PBMCs. These receptors were collected from a male donor in good health and CMV-seropositive.

J is TRBJ2-3 and V is TRBV11-1; no firm D call. The germline gives CDR1 SGHAT, CDR2 FQDESV (reference sequence). Trimming took off 6 bases at V and 2 bases at J, with 3 bases between the two ends. The CDR3 runs 11 residues. CDR3 residues: CASSNTDTQYF. The DNA of the CDR3 is TGTGCCAGCAGTAACACAGATACGCAGTATTTT.

J is TRBJ2-2 and V is TRBV27; TRBD2 is a possible D gene (5 bases). This CDR3 region has 16 residues. Trimming stripped 3 bases from V and 0 bases from J, with 11 bases between. CDR1 is MNHEY and CDR2 is SMNVEV in the germline V gene (reference sequence). The CDR3 reads CASSFLRAPNTGELFF. The CDR3, as DNA: TGTGCCAGCAGTTTTCTGCGGGCCCCGAACACCGGGGAGCTGTTTTTT.

The genes are TRBV25-1 and TRBJ2-3; tentatively, D is TRBD1 (6 bases). The CDR3 consists of 11 residues. CDR1 MGHDK and CDR2 SYGVNS come from the germline V gene. Deletions cut 1 base from V and 11 bases from J, with 7 bases between. CDR3 region: CASSESTGQYF. CDR3 DNA sequence: TGTGCCAGCAGTGAATCGACAGGGCAGTATTTT.

The table lists this clone with a few counts. Germline is not matched at one junction end, which may reflect a read error. The chain links TRBV7-9 to TRBJ2-1, with 7 nucleotides matching TRBD2. CDR3 length: 18 amino acids. Germline V lookup: CDR1 SEHNR, CDR2 FQNEAQ (reference sequence). CDR3 amino acids: CPSRKAPRGAGRVDEQFF. In DNA form, the CDR3 reads TGTCCCAGCCGAAAAGCGCCCCGGGGCGCAGGGAGGGTCGATGAGCAGTTCTTC.

The rearrangement joins TRBV27 to TRBJ1-2; TRBD1 matches at 7 bases. V lost 4 bases to trimming and J lost 2 bases; unmatched junction nucleotides: 13. This CDR3 spans 17 amino acids. The germline V gene has CDR1 MNHEY and CDR2 SMNVEV (reference sequence). Written as DNA, the CDR3 is TGTGCCAGCAGTTCGTCGTCAACAGGGGCGAGAAACTATGGCTACACCTTC. Amino acid sequence: CASSSSSTGARNYGYTF.

The chain couples TRBV4-3 to TRBJ2-1; D might be TRBD2 (6 bases). CDR1 and CDR2 (germline): LGHNA, YSLEER. V was shortened by 0 bases and J by 1 base, with 13 bases between the two germline ends. This CDR3 is 17 amino acids long. CDR3 residues: CASSQDPGVFSYNEQFF. In DNA form, the CDR3 reads TGCGCCAGCAGCCAAGATCCGGGGGTTTTTTCCTACAATGAGCAGTTCTTC.

This clone was counted once. The chain recombines TRBV28 with TRBJ1-4, with 7 positions matching TRBD1. Germline V gene lookup returns CDR1 MDHEN and CDR2 SYDVKM. This CDR3 has 14 amino acids. The V gene end was trimmed by 5 bases and the J gene end by 8 bases; junction bases not matched to a gene: 8. Written as DNA, the CDR3 is TGTGCCAGCAGTCCGACAGGGAGTCGGGAAAAACTGTTTTTT. Translation gives CASSPTGSREKLFF.

This rearrangement joins TRBV5-4 to TRBJ2-3; no definite D call. Trimming left V 4 bases short and J 6 bases short, with 9 bases between. The germline V gene encodes CDR1 SGHNT and CDR2 YYREEE (reference sequence). The CDR3 consists of 12 residues. The CDR3 sequence is CASSVYLDTQYF. The CDR3 nucleotides read TGTGCCAGCAGCGTCTATCTGGATACGCAGTATTTT.

This rearrangement joins TRBV28 to TRBJ2-5, with TRBD2 matching 14 bases. The end of the DNA fits TRBJ2-7 better, so the J call may be wrong. Germline V CDR1 and CDR2: MDHEN, SYDVKM. The CDR3 covers 18 residues. The CDR3 sequence is CASSPRSAGTSGSREQYF. CDR3 in DNA: TGTGCCAGCAGTCCTCGGTCCGCTGGGACTAGCGGGAGCCGCGAGCAGTACTTC.

This CDR3 reads CASSQVASGTADTQYF. The CDR3 DNA follows: TGTGCCAGCAGCCAAGTGGCTAGCGGGACGGCAGATACGCAGTATTTT. The rearrangement links TRBV4-2 to TRBJ2-3, with 9 bases aligning to TRBD2. Looked up from germline, CDR1 is LGHNA and CDR2 is YNFKEQ. The junction had 6 bases not matched to a gene; V was cut back by 1 base and J by 4 bases. The CDR3 is made up of 16 amino acids.

The chain couples TRBV28 to TRBJ2-2; 7 nucleotides agree with TRBD2. Germline CDR1 MDHEN, CDR2 SYDVKM. This CDR3 is 13 amino acids long. V gave up 8 bases and J gave up 0 bases; unmatched junction bases: 0. The CDR3 region has the DNA TGTGCCAGCCTAGCGGCGAACACCGGGGAGCTGTTTTTT. Translation gives CASLAANTGELFF.

The V call is TRBV28, the J call TRBJ1-5; 8 bases are a match to TRBD1. V was pared by 7 bases and J by 5 bases, with 13 bases of the junction left unmatched. CDR3 length equals 16 residues. Germline CDR1 reads MDHEN; CDR2 reads SYDVKM. As DNA, the CDR3 is TGTGCCAGCATAGGCACAGGGGGTGGAATCGATCAGCCCCAGCATTTT. Residues: CASIGTGGGIDQPQHF.

J is TRBJ1-4 and V is TRBV5-4; 7 nucleotides align to TRBD1. J gave up 6 bases and V 4 bases, and 6 bases lay outside the gene matches. The CDR3 sequence is 14 residues long. Germline-derived CDR1 and CDR2 are SGHNT and YYREEE (reference sequence). CDR3 sequence: CASSESDRDEKLFF. Here the CDR3 DNA reads TGTGCCAGCAGCGAGTCCGACAGGGATGAAAAACTGTTTTTT.

This clone has a single count. The genes are TRBV5-1 and TRBJ2-7; possibly TRBD2 for D (6 bases). V was clipped by 0 bases and J by 3 bases, with 16 bases between them. Germline V gene sequence: CDR1 SGHRS, CDR2 YFSETQ. The CDR3 has 16 amino acids. The CDR3 nucleotides are TGCGCCAGCAGCTTGGCCGGGCTAGCGAGTAACTACGAGCAGTACTTC. Translation: CASSLAGLASNYEQYF.

The genes are TRBV4-1 and TRBJ2-1, with TRBD2 matching 7 bases. The CDR3 has 17 residues. Germline V lookup: CDR1 MGHRA, CDR2 YSYEKL. The V and J ends lost 4 bases and 3 bases, in that order; junction bases with no gene match: 12. CDR3 sequence (DNA): TGCGCCAGCAGCCCACGCCCGGGGGGATTAGGCTACAATGAGCAGTTCTTC. Translation gives CASSPRPGGLGYNEQFF.

This clone was picked up one time. V usage is TRBV7-9 and J usage is TRBJ1-2; D is unresolved. Germline V gives CDR1 SEHNR, CDR2 FQNEAQ (reference sequence). CDR3 length equals 14 residues. Trimming shortened V by 2 bases and J by 4 bases, and 11 bases separated the two germline ends. CDR3 in amino acids: CASSLRESGYGYTF. CDR3 nucleotides: TGTGCCAGCAGCTTAAGAGAATCGGGCTATGGCTACACCTTC.

This chain links TRBV5-1 with TRBJ2-5; D possibly corresponds to TRBD2 (7 bases). This CDR3 is 14 amino acids long. The germline V gene has CDR1 SGHRS and CDR2 YFSETQ. Trimming removed 8 bases from V and 4 bases from J, with 18 bases in between. CDR3 residues: CASSAGEGGETQYF. CDR3 in DNA: TGCGCCAGTTCCGCGGGAGAAGGGGGAGAGACCCAGTACTTC.

V is TRBV11-1 and J is TRBJ2-7, with TRBD1 identical over 8 bases. Germline assignment: CDR1 SGHAT and CDR2 FQDESV (reference sequence). Trimming removed 5 bases from V and 1 base from J; junction bases left unmatched: 4. The CDR3 runs to 14 residues. CDR3 protein: CASSQDRGSYEQYF. CDR3 in DNA: TGTGCCAGCAGCCAAGACAGGGGATCCTACGAGCAGTACTTC.

In nucleotides, the CDR3 is TGTGCCAGCTCACCCGGGACACCTGGAAACACCATATATTTT. Translation: CASSPGTPGNTIYF. This sequence joins TRBV18 and TRBJ1-3; a possible D gene is TRBD1 (6 bases). Germline V gene sequence: CDR1 KGHSH, CDR2 LQKENI. The CDR3 contains 14 residues. V lost 3 bases, J lost 2 bases, and 8 bases lay in between.

In this sample, this clone turned up once. The J gene is TRBJ2-2, the V gene TRBV27; a weak D match, TRBD2 (5 bases). CDR3 length equals 13 residues. Trimming took 3 bases from V and 6 from J, leaving 8 bases between them. Looked up from germline, CDR1 is MNHEY and CDR2 is SMNVEV (reference sequence). CDR3 amino acids: CASSFGESGELFF. The CDR3 bases are TGTGCCAGCAGTTTCGGGGAATCCGGGGAGCTGTTTTTT.

As concerns this clone: The identical CDR3 is also encoded by other nucleotide sequences in the sample. V is TRBV29-1 and J is TRBJ2-5, with D tentatively TRBD1 (5 bases). This CDR3 has 11 residues. V lost 2 bases and J lost 4, with 5 bases in between. Germline CDR1 is SQVTM and CDR2 is ANQGSEA. CDR3 DNA sequence: TGCAGCGTTGAAAGGGGAGAGACCCAGTACTTC. Translated: CSVERGETQYF.

The CDR3 DNA reads as TGTGCCAGCAGCTTAGGCGGACTACTCCAGGAGACCCAGTACTTC. This encodes CASSLGGLLQETQYF. The chain combines TRBV11-2 with TRBJ2-5, with D tentatively TRBD2 (6 bases). Germline CDR1 and CDR2: SGHAT and FQNNGV. The CDR3 extends over 15 amino acids. V gave up 1 base and J gave up 5 bases, with 14 bases separating them.

This rearrangement joins TRBV7-3 to TRBJ2-1; TRBD1 is a possible D gene (6 bases). Germline V gene sequence: CDR1 SGHTA, CDR2 FQGTGA. The CDR3 is 16 residues long. Trimming shortened V by 3 bases and J by 5 bases, and 17 bases separated the two germline ends. The CDR3 DNA reads TGTGCCAGCAGCTTCACCGCCGGGACAAGTAACAATGAGCAGTTCTTC. The encoded protein is CASSFTAGTSNNEQFF.

The gene calls are TRBV7-2 and TRBJ1-3; tentative D call: TRBD1 (6 bases). V was shortened by 5 bases and J by 1 base, with 12 bases between the two germline ends. Germline V gene data show CDR1 as SGHTA and CDR2 as FQGNSA. The CDR3 runs to 15 residues. The CDR3, as DNA: TGTGCCAGCAGCGAGGGACAACATTCTGGAAACACCATATATTTT. It translates to CASSEGQHSGNTIYF.

The chain uses TRBV9 and TRBJ1-1; 8 nucleotides match TRBD1. The germline V gene encodes CDR1 SGDLS and CDR2 YYNGEE. The ends lost 5 bases at V and 7 bases at J; junction bases unmatched: 4. This CDR3 is 12 amino acids long. The CDR3 region has the DNA TGTGCCAGCAGTCCAGGACAGGGTGAAGCTTTCTTT. Translating it yields CASSPGQGEAFF.

The chain joins TRBV5-8 to TRBJ1-1; TRBD1 might be the D (6 bases). CDR1 and CDR2 (germline): SGHTS, YDEGEE. There are 15 residues in the CDR3. V was cut by 5 bases and J by 2 bases, with 16 bases left in between. Here the CDR3 DNA reads TGTGCCAGCAGACCTGAGGGGGTAACTAACACTGAAGCTTTCTTT. It translates to CASRPEGVTNTEAFF.

The sample holds a few counts of this clone. CDR3 in amino acids: CASSRSGSEYNEQFF. CDR3 DNA sequence: TGTGCCAGTAGTAGGAGCGGGAGTGAGTACAATGAGCAGTTCTTC. V and J are TRBV19 and TRBJ2-1; 8 nucleotides agree with TRBD2. Germline V CDR1 and CDR2: LNHDA, SQIVND (reference sequence). The J segment lost 4 bases and the V segment lost 4 bases, leaving 6 bases of the junction unmatched. The CDR3 length is 15 residues.

The chain joins TRBV28 to TRBJ2-7, with no clear D. V dropped 3 bases and J dropped 2 bases, with 8 bases sitting between them. The CDR3 totals 13 residues. Germline assignment: CDR1 MDHEN and CDR2 SYDVKM. The CDR3 region has the DNA TGTGCCAGCAGTTTGAATGGAGCCTACGAGCAGTACTTC. This encodes CASSLNGAYEQYF.

This chain uses TRBV19 with TRBJ2-7; the D gene is possibly TRBD1 (6 bases). The V gene's germline CDR1 is LNHDA and CDR2 SQIVND (reference sequence). V lost 2 bases and J 2 bases, leaving 16 bases between the germline ends. This CDR3 spans 16 amino acids. CDR3 residues: CASSISEGVRPYEQYF. CDR3 DNA: TGTGCCAGTAGTATATCTGAGGGGGTCCGTCCCTACGAGCAGTACTTC.